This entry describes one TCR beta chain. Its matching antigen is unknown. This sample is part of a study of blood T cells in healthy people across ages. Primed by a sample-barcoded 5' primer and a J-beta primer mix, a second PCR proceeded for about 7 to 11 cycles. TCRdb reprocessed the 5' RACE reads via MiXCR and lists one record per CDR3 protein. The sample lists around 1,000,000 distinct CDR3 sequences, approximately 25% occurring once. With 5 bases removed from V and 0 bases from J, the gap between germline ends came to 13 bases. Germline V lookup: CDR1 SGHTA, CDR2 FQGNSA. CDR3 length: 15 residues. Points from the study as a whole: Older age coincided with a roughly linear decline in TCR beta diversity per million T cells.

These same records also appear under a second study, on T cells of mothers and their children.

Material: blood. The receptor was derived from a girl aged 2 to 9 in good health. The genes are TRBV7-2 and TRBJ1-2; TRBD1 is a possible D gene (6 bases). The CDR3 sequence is CASSEPGVPNYGYTF. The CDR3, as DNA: TGTGCCAGCAGCGAACCAGGGGTTCCTAACTATGGCTACACCTTC. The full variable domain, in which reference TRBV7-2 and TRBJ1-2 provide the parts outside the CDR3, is GAGVSQSPSNKVTEKGKDVELRCDPISGHTALYWYRQSLGQGLEFLIYFQGNSAPDKSGLPSDRFSAERTGGSVSTLTIQRTQQEDSAVYLCASSEPGVPNYGYTFGSGTRLTVV.